Shown below are 8 T cell receptor beta chains from a single sample sequenced in a study of blood T cell repertoires in COVID-19. Assay used: immunoSEQ multiplex PCR; TCRdb lists only in-frame clones, some missing. The data show about 200,000 clones, more than 75% seen once. The specimen sequenced was peripheral blood. These receptors originate from a woman in her forties with acute or convalescent COVID-19.

This sequence joins TRBV5-1 and TRBJ1-5; D remains ambiguous. Germline V gives CDR1 SGHRS, CDR2 YFSETQ. This CDR3 has 15 residues. Trimming left V 4 bases short and J 4 bases short, with 15 bases between. The CDR3 bases are TGCGCCAGCAGCCCCTTACCAGGAACGAATCAGCCCCAGCATTTT. Translating it yields CASSPLPGTNQPQHF.

The rearrangement links TRBV6-6 to TRBJ1-3; no reliable D call. This CDR3 is 13 amino acids long. The V and J ends lost 4 bases and 8 bases respectively, with 12 bases between them. CDR1 and CDR2 from the germline V gene are MNHNY and SVGAGI (reference sequence). CDR3 region: CASSWAAGDTIYF. DNA for the CDR3: TGTGCCAGCAGTTGGGCCGCCGGGGACACCATATATTTT.

CDR3 amino acids: CATRRPNEKLFF. CDR3 DNA: TGTGCCACTAGGAGGCCTAATGAAAAACTGTTTTTT. The V and J genes are TRBV15 and TRBJ1-4; D not certain. Germline V gene sequence: CDR1 LNHNV, CDR2 YYDKDF (reference sequence). Trimming left V 9 bases short and J 3 bases short, with 8 bases between. The CDR3 is 12 residues long.

This sequence joins TRBV5-1 and TRBJ2-3; 14 bases map to TRBD2. The V segment lost 1 base and the J segment 6 bases; nucleotides outside the gene matches: 7. Germline V gives CDR1 SGHRS, CDR2 YFSETQ. This CDR3 region has 17 residues. CDR3 protein: CASSLSRLAGGRDTQYF. Here the CDR3 DNA reads TGCGCCAGCAGCTTGTCCCGACTAGCGGGAGGGAGGGATACGCAGTATTTT.

This rearrangement joins TRBV25-1 to TRBJ2-7, with D unresolved. The ends were cut back, 3 bases at V and 1 base at J, with 16 bases in the middle. This CDR3 contains 16 residues. Germline CDR1 and CDR2: MGHDK and SYGVNS. CDR3 in DNA: TGTGCCAGCAGTGATACTACCGGCGTGAGATCCTACGAGCAGTACTTC. It codes for CASSDTTGVRSYEQYF.

The J gene is TRBJ2-2, the V gene TRBV4-2; TRBD2 is a possible D gene (6 bases). Trimming took off 0 bases at V and 6 bases at J, with 17 bases between the two ends. Germline values: CDR1 LGHNA, CDR2 YNFKEQ. The CDR3 has 17 amino acids. CDR3 DNA sequence: TGTGCCAGCAGCCAAGAAATGGGTAGCGGCTACTCCGGGGAGCTGTTTTTT. Amino acid sequence: CASSQEMGSGYSGELFF.

The genes are TRBV5-1 and TRBJ2-1; a weak D match, TRBD1 (6 bases). V lost 2 bases, J lost 6 bases, and 12 bases lay in between. The CDR3 sequence is 14 residues long. Germline V CDR1 and CDR2: SGHRS, YFSETQ. The CDR3 DNA follows: TGCGCCAGCAGCTTAATACAGGGAATCAATGAGCAGTTCTTC. Translating it yields CASSLIQGINEQFF.

This chain links TRBV3-1 (or the pseudogene TRBV3-2) with TRBJ2-2, with D possibly being TRBD1 (6 bases). The CDR3 has 19 amino acids. V was trimmed by 2 bases and J by 5 bases, leaving 24 bases between them. The germline V gene encodes CDR1 LGHDT and CDR2 YNNKEL (reference sequence). DNA of the CDR3: TGTGCCAGCAGCCAAACCGGGAACAGGGTTTTAGGCGGGACCGGGGAGCTGTTTTTT. Its translation is CASSQTGNRVLGGTGELFF.